Given below is one T cell receptor beta chain in context. The CDR3 is 15 amino acids. Trimming took 8 bases from V and 0 from J, leaving 15 bases between them. Germline values: CDR1 MDHEN, CDR2 SYDVKM. This sample stems from a study of cytomegalovirus exposure and HLA in healthy donors. The PCR was carried out with 60 Vbeta primers and 13 Jbeta primers. The method was immunoSEQ multiplex PCR; TCRdb's version includes in-frame clones alone and lacks a portion of them. This sample has some 170,000 clones, with about 80% found just once. This chain uses TRBV28 with TRBJ2-3, with D possibly TRBD1 on 5 matching bases. Sequencing used PBMCs. This receptor was identified in a man aged 18 to 29 in good health and CMV-seropositive. CDR3 coding DNA: TGTGCCAGCCAGGACACCCCCGTGAGCACAGATACGCAGTATTTT. Its translation: CASQDTPVSTDTQYF. Using reference TRBV28 and TRBJ2-3 for the parts outside the CDR3, the full variable domain is DVKVTQSSRYLVKRTGEKVFLECVQDMDHENMFWYRQDPGLGLRLIYFSYDVKMKEKGDIPEGYSVSREKKERFSLILESASTNQTSMYLCASQDTPVSTDTQYFGPGTRLTVL.